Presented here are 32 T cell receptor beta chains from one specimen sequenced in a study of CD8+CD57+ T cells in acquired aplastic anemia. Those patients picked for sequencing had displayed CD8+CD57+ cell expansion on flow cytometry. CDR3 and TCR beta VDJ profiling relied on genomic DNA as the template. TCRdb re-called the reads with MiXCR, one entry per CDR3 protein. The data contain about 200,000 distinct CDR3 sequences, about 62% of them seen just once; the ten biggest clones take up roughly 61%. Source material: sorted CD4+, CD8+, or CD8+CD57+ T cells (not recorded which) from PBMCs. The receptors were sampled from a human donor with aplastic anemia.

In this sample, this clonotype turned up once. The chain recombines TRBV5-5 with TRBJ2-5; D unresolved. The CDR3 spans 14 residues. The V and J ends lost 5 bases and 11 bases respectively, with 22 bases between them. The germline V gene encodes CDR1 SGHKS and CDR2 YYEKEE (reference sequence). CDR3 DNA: TGTGCCAGCAGTGTTAAATTCCCCCGGGTTGAGCAGTACTTC. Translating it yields CASSVKFPRVEQYF.

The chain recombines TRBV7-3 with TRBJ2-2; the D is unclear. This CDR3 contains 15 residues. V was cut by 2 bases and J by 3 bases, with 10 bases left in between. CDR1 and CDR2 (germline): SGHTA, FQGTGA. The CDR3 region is CASSLGLVHTGELFF. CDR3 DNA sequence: TGTGCCAGCAGCTTAGGTCTAGTGCACACCGGGGAGCTGTTTTTT. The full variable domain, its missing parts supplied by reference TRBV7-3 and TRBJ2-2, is GAGVSQTPSNKVTEKGKYVELRCDPISGHTALYWYRQSLGQGPEFLIYFQGTGAADDSGLPNDRFFAVRPEGSVSTLKIQRTERGDSAVYLCASSLGLVHTGELFFGEGSRLTVL.

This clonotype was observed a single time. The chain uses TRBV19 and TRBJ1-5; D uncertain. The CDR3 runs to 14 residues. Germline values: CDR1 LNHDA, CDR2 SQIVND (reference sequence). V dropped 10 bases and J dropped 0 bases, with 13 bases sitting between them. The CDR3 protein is CATRRVYSNQPQHF. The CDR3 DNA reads TGTGCCACCAGGAGGGTGTATAGCAATCAGCCCCAGCATTTT.

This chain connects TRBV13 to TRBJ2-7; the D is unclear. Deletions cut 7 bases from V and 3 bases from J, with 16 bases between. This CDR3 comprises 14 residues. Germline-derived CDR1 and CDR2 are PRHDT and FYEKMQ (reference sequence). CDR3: CASTARIGHYEQYF. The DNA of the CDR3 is TGTGCCAGCACCGCCCGGATTGGGCACTACGAGCAGTACTTC.

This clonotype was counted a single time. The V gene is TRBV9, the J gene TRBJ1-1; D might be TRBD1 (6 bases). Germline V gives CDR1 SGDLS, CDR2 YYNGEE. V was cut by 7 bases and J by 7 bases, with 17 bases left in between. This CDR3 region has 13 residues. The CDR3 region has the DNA TGTGCCAGCTCCACCGGGGGCTTCGATGAAGCTTTCTTT. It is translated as CASSTGGFDEAFF.

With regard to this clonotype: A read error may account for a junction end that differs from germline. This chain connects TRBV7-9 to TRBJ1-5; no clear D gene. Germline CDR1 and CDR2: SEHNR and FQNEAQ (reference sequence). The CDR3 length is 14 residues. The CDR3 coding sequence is TGCGCCAGCAGCTTGGAGGGCCTCGATCAGCCCCAGCATTTT. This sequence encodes CASSLEGLDQPQHF.

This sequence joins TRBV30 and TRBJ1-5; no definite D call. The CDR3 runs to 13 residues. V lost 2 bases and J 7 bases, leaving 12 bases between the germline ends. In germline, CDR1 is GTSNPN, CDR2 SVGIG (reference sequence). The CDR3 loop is CAWSPSSGQPQHF. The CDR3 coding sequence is TGTGCCTGGAGTCCCTCGAGTGGCCAGCCCCAGCATTTT.

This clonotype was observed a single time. CDR3 sequence reads: CASSMGGVSNQPQHF. In nucleotides, the CDR3 is TGTGCCAGTAGTATGGGGGGGGTTAGCAATCAGCCCCAGCATTTT. The gene calls are TRBV19 and TRBJ1-5, with D maybe TRBD1 (5 bases). Germline V gives CDR1 LNHDA, CDR2 SQIVND (reference sequence). With 3 bases removed from V and 0 bases from J, the gap between germline ends came to 9 bases. This CDR3 has 15 residues.

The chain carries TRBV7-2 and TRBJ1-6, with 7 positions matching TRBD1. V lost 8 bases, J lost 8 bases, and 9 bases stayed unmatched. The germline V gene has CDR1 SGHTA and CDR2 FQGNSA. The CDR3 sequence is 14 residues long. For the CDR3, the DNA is TGTGCCAGCCGGGACAGTACGTCATATTCACCCCTCCACTTT. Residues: CASRDSTSYSPLHF. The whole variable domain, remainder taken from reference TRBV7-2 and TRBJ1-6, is GAGVSQSPSNKVTEKGKDVELRCDPISGHTALYWYRQSLGQGLEFLIYFQGNSAPDKSGLPSDRFSAERTGGSVSTLTIQRTQQEDSAVYLCASRDSTSYSPLHFGNGTRLTVT.

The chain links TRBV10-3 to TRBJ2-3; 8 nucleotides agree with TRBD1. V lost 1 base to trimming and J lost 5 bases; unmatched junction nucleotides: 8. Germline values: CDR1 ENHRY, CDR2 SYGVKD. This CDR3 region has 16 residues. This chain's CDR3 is CAISEWQGASGDTQYF. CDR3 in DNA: TGTGCCATCAGTGAGTGGCAGGGGGCGAGTGGAGATACGCAGTATTTT.

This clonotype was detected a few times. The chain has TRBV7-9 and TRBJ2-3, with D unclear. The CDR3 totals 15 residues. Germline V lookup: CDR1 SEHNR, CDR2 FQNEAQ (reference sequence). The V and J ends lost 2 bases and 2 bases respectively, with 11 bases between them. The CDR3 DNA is TGTGCCAGCAGCTTACCGGCAGCCTCCACAGATACGCAGTATTTT. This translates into CASSLPAASTDTQYF.

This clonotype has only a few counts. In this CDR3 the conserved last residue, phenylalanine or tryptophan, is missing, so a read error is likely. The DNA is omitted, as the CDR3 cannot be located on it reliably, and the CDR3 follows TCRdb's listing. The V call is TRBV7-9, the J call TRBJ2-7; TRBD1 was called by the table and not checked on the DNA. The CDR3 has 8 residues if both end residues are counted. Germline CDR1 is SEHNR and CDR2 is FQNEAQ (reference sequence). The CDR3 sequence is CASSTTGT.

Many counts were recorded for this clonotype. CDR3 sequence reads: CASSESAGSYNEQFF. The CDR3 nucleotides read TGCGCCAGCAGTGAATCGGCAGGATCCTACAATGAGCAGTTCTTC. The rearrangement links TRBV10-1 to TRBJ2-1, with D uncertain. V was cut by 3 bases and J by 1 base, with 10 bases left in between. The germline V gene has CDR1 WNHNN and CDR2 SYGVQD (reference sequence). The CDR3 has 15 amino acids.

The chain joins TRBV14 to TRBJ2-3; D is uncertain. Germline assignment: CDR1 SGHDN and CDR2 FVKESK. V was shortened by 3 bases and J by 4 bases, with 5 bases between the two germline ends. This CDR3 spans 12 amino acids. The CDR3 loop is CASSQLSDTQYF. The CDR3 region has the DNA TGTGCCAGCAGCCAGTTGTCAGATACGCAGTATTTT.

The CDR3 DNA is TGTGCCAGCAGCTTAGAGGCGCAGCTCCCTCGCAATGAGCAGTTCTTC. Translated, it gives CASSLEAQLPRNEQFF. The genes are TRBV7-8 and TRBJ2-1; no clear D gene. Per the germline V gene, CDR1 is SGHVS and CDR2 is FQNEAQ. Trimming shortened V by 1 base and J by 6 bases, and 16 bases separated the two germline ends. This CDR3 spans 16 amino acids. The whole variable domain, filled in from reference TRBV7-8 and TRBJ2-1, reads GAGVSQSPRYKVAKRGQDVALRCDPISGHVSLFWYQQALGQGPEFLTYFQNEAQLDKSGLPSDRFFAERPEGSVSTLKIQRTQQEDSAVYLCASSLEAQLPRNEQFFGPGTRLTVL.

For the CDR3, the DNA is TGCGCCAGCAGCCAATTGACTAGCGGGAGGGCCTACGAGCAGTACTTC. It translates to CASSQLTSGRAYEQYF. The chain joins TRBV4-1 to TRBJ2-7; 14 bases map to TRBD2. CDR3 length: 16 residues. Germline CDR1 and CDR2: MGHRA and YSYEKL. After removal of 2 bases from V and 2 bases from J, the junction contained 2 bases not matched to a gene.

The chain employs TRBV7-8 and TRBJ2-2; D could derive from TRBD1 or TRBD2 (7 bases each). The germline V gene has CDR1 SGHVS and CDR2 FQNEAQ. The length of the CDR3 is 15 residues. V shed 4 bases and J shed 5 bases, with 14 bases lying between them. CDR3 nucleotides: TGTGCCAGCAGCTCGTACAGGGGAGGGACCGGGGAGCTGTTTTTT. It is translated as CASSSYRGGTGELFF.

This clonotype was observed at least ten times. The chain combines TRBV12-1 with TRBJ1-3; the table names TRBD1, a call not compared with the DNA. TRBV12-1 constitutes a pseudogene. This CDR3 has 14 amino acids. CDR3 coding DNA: TGTGCCAGCAGCCTAAGGACAGGCGGAAACACCATATATTTT. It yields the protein CASSLRTGGNTIYF.

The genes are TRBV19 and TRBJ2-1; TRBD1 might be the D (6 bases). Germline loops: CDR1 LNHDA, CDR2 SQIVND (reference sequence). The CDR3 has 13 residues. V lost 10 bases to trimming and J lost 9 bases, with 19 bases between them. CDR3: CATNAGERAEQFF. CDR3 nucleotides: TGTGCCACCAACGCAGGGGAACGGGCTGAGCAGTTCTTC.

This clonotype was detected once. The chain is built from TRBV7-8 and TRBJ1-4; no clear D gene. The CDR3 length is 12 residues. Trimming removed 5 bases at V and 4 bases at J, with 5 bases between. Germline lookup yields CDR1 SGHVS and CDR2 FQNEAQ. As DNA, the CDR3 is TGTGCCAGCAGCCCCAATAATGAAAAACTGTTTTTT. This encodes CASSPNNEKLFF.

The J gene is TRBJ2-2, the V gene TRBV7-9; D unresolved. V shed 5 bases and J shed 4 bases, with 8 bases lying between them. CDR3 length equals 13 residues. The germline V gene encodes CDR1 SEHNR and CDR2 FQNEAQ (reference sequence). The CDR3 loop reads CASSEQPTGELFF. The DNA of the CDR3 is TGTGCCAGCAGCGAACAGCCCACCGGGGAGCTGTTTTTT.

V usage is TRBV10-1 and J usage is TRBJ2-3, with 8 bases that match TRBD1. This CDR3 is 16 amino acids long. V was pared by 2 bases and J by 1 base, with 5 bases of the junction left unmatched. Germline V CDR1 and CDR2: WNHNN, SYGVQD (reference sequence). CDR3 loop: CASSEGARGRTDTQYF. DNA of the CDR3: TGCGCCAGCAGTGAGGGTGCCAGGGGGCGCACAGATACGCAGTATTTT.

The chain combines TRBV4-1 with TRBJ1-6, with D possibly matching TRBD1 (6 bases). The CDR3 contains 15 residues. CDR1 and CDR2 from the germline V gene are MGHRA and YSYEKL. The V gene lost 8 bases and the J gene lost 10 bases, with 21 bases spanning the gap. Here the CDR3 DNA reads TGCGCCAGCGCAAGCTCGGGACAACTAAACTCACCCCTCCACTTT. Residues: CASASSGQLNSPLHF.

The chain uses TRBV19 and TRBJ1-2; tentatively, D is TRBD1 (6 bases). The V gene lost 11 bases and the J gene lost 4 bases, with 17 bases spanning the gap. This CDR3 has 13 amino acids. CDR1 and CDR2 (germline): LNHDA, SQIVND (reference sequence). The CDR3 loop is CASSRGGFYGYTF. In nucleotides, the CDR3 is TGTGCCTCCTCGAGGGGGGGGTTCTATGGCTACACCTTC.

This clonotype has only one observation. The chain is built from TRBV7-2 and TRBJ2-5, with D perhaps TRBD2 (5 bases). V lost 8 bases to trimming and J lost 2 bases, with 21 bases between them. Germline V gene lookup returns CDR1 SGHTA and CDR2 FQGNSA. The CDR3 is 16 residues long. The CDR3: CASSLPGVGRQETQYF. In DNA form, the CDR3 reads TGTGCCAGCTCACTCCCTGGGGTAGGGAGACAAGAGACCCAGTACTTC.

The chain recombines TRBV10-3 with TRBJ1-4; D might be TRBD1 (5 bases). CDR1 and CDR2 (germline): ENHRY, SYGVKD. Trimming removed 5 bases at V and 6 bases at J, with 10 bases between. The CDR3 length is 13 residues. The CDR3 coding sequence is TGTGCCATCAGTAGGGCGGGGGATGAAAAACTGTTTTTT. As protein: CAISRAGDEKLFF.

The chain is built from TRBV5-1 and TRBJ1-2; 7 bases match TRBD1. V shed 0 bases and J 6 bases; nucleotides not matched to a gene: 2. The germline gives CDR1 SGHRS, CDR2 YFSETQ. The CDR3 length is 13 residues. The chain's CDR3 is CASSLGDRDGYTF. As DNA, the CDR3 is TGCGCCAGCAGCTTGGGTGACAGGGATGGCTACACCTTC.

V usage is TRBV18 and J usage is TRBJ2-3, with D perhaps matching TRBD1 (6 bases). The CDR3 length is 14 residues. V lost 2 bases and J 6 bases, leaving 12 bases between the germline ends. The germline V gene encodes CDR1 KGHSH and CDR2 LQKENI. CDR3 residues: CASSPTGIGDTQYF. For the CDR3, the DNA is TGTGCCAGCTCACCAACAGGGATCGGGGATACGCAGTATTTT.

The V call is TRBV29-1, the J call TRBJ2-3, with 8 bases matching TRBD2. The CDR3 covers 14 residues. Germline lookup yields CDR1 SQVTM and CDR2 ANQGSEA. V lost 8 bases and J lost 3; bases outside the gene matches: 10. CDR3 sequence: CSLDRASGTDTQYF. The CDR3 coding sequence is TGCAGCTTAGATCGGGCTAGCGGGACAGATACGCAGTATTTT.

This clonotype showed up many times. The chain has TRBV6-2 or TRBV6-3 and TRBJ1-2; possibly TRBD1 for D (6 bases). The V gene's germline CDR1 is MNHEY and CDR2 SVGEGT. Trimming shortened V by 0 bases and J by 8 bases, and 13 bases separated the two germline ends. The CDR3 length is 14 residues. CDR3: CASSYSVPGDGYTF. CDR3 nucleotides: TGTGCCAGCAGTTACTCGGTACCAGGGGACGGCTACACCTTC.

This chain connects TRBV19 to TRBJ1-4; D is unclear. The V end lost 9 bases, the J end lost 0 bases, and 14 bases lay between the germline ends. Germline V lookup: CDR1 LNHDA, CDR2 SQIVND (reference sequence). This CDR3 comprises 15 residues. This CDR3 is CASLGWGATNEKLFF. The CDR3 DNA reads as TGTGCCAGCCTCGGGTGGGGTGCAACTAATGAAAAACTGTTTTTT.

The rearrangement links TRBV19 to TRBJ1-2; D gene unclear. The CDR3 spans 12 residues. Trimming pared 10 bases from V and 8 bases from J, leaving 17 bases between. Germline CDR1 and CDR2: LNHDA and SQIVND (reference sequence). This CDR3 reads CAIYTGGFGYTF. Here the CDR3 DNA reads TGTGCCATCTACACGGGAGGGTTCGGCTACACCTTC.